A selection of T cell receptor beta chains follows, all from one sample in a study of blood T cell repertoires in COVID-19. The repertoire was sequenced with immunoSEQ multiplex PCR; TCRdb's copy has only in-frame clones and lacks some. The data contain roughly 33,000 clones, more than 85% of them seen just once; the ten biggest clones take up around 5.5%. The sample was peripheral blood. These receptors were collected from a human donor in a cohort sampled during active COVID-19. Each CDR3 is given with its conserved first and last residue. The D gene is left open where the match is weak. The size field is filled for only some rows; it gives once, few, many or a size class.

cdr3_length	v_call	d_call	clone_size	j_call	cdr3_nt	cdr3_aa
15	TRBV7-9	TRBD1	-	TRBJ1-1	TGTGCCAGCAGCAACGCAGGGGGCGGTGGCACTGAAGCTTTCTTT	CASSNAGGGGTEAFF
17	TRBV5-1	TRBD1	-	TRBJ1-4	TGCGCCAGCAGCTTGCCTGACAGGGGGCCGGCTAATGAAAAACTGTTTTTT	CASSLPDRGPANEKLFF
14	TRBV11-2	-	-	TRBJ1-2	TGTGCCAGCAGCCTTCAACCGTACAGCTATGGCTACACCTTC	CASSLQPYSYGYTF
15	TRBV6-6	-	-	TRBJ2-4	TGTGCCAGCAGTGGAGCCCATGAAGGCAAAAACATTCAGTACTTC	CASSGAHEGKNIQYF
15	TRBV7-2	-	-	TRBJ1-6	TGTGCCAGCAGAGACGGAAGGGACTCCTATTCACCCCTCCACTTT	CASRDGRDSYSPLHF
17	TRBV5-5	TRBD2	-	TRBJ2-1	TGTGCCAGCAGCTTGGACCTAGGACTAGCGGGGTACAATGAGCAGTTCTTC	CASSLDLGLAGYNEQFF
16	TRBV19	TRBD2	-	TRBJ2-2	TGTGCCAGTAGTAAACCGGGACTAGCGAACACCGGGGAGCTGTTTTTT	CASSKPGLANTGELFF
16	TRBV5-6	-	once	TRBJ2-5	TGTGCCAGCAGCTCGGACGGGACTCCCCTACAAGAGACCCAGTACTTC	CASSSDGTPLQETQYF
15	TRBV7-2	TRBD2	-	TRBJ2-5	TGTGCCAGCAGCCGCGGGACTAGCGGGATCGAGACCCAGTACTTC	CASSRGTSGIETQYF
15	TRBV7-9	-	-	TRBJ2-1	TGTGCCAGCAGCTTTGGACTTGCGAGCTACAATGAGCAGTTCTTC	CASSFGLASYNEQFF
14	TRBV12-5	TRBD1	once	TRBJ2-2	TGTGCTAGTGGTTTGGTAGGGACAGGAGGGGAGCTGTTTTTT	CASGLVGTGGELFF
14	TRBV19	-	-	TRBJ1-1	TGTGCCAGTACCCGTCGGGACACTAACACTGAAGCTTTCTTT	CASTRRDTNTEAFF
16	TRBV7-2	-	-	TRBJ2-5	TGTGCCAGCAGCTACTCCGGTCTGCCACCGGTAGAGACCCAGTACTTC	CASSYSGLPPVETQYF
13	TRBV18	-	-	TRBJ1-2	TGTGCCAGCTCACCGGAGGCTAACTATGGCTACACCTTC	CASSPEANYGYTF
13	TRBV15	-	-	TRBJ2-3	TGTGCCACCAGCAGAGGTACGGCAGATACGCAGTATTTT	CATSRGTADTQYF
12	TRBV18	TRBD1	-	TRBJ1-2	TGTGCCAGCTCACCAGACAGGGGTGGCTACACCTTC	CASSPDRGGYTF
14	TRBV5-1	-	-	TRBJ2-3	TGCGCCAGCAGCTTGGAACAGGATACAGATACGCAGTATTTT	CASSLEQDTDTQYF
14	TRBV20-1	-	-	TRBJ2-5	TGCAGTGCTAGTTCCAGGGGAGGGGAAGAGACCCAGTACTTC	CSASSRGGEETQYF
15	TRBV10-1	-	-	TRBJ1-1	TGCGCCAGCAGTGACCCTCAGGGGCTGAACACTGAAGCTTTCTTT	CASSDPQGLNTEAFF
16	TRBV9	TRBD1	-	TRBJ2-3	TGTGCCAGCAGCGCGCCCAGGGGGCGTAGCACAGATACGCAGTATTTT	CASSAPRGRSTDTQYF
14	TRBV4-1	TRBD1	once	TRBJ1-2	TGCGCCAGCAGCCAAGTGGGACAGCTATATGGCTACACCTTC	CASSQVGQLYGYTF
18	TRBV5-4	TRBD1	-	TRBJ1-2	TGTGCCAGCAGCTTGGCCGCCAATGGACAGGGACCCGGCTATGGCTACACCTTC	CASSLAANGQGPGYGYTF
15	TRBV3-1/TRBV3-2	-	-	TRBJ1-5	TGTGCCAGCAGCCATGGCACAGGGAATAATCAGCCCCAGCATTTT	CASSHGTGNNQPQHF
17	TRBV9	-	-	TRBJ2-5	TGTGCCAGCAGCGTAGATTACGGTATACTAGTCCAAGAGACCCAGTACTTC	CASSVDYGILVQETQYF
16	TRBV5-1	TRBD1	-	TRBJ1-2	TGCGCCAGCAGCCCTGGTGGGACAGATATTTTCTATGGCTACACCTTC	CASSPGGTDIFYGYTF
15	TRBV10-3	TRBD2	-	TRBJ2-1	TGTGCCATCAGTGGGGGAGGGAGTACGCTAAATGAGCAGTTCTTC	CAISGGGSTLNEQFF
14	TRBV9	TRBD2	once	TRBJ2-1	TGTGCCAGCGCCCCCGCGGGAGAATACAATGAGCAGTTCTTC	CASAPAGEYNEQFF
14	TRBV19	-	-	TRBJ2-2	TGTGCCAGTAGTATTTGGGGAGACACCGGGGAGCTGTTTTTT	CASSIWGDTGELFF
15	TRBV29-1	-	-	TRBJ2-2	TGCAGCGTTGAAGATCCCGGGAAAGGGTCCGGGGAGCTGTTTTTT	CSVEDPGKGSGELFF
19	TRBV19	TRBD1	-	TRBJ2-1	TGTGCCAGTAGTATAGTACCCAGGGGGCTGATGGGTTTGGACAATGAGCAGTTCTTC	CASSIVPRGLMGLDNEQFF
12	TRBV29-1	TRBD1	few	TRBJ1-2	TGCAGCTATATACGAGGGACAGGTGGCTACACCTTC	CSYIRGTGGYTF
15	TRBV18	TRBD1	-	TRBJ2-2	TGTGCCAGCTCACCACCCACAGGGGCAGGCGGGGAGCTGTTTTTT	CASSPPTGAGGELFF
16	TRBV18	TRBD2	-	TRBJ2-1	TGTGCCAGCTCACCACCTGGTAGCGGGGTCCTAGGTGAGCAGTTCTTC	CASSPPGSGVLGEQFF
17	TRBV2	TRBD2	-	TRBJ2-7	TGTGCCAGCAGCGGGAGGCCGGGCCCACTCTACTCCTACGAGCAGTACTTC	CASSGRPGPLYSYEQYF
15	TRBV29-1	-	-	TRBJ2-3	TGCAGCGCCCAATTATCTGGCGGGGGCACAGATACGCAGTATTTT	CSAQLSGGGTDTQYF
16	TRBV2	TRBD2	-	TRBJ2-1	TGTGCCAGCAGAGCCGGACTAGCGAGGGCCTACAATGAGCAGTTCTTC	CASRAGLARAYNEQFF
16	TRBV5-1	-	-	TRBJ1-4	TGCGCCAGCAGCTTCCCAGGGGAAACAACTAATGAAAAACTGTTTTTT	CASSFPGETTNEKLFF
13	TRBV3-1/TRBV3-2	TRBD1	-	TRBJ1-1	TGTGCCAGCAGCCCCGGGACAGGGGCTGAAGCTTTCTTT	CASSPGTGAEAFF
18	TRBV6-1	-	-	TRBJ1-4	TGTGCCAGCAGTGACGAGGGTTTCATAACTGCAACTAATGAAAAACTGTTTTTT	CASSDEGFITATNEKLFF
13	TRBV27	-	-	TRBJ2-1	TGTGCCAGCAGTCTCGGAGCGAACAATGAGCAGTTCTTC	CASSLGANNEQFF
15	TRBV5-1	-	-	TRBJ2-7	TGCGCCAGCAGCTTGGATTGGGAGTTCTCCTACGAGCAGTACTTC	CASSLDWEFSYEQYF
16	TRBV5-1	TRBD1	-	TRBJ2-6	TGCGCCAGCAACCCGACGGACAGGGATGGGGCCAACGTCCTGACTTTC	CASNPTDRDGANVLTF
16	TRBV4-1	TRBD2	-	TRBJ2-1	TGCGCCAGCAGCGACCGCGGGGGGGCCAGGGTCCATGAGCAGTTCTTC	CASSDRGGARVHEQFF
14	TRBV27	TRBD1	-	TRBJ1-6	TGTGCCAGCAGTTTATCAGGGGGCACTTCACCCCTCCACTTT	CASSLSGGTSPLHF
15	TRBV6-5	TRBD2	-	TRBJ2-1	TGTGCCAGCGCCCTCGGGACTAGCGGGGCTGATGAGCAGTTCTTC	CASALGTSGADEQFF
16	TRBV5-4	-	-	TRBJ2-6	TGTGCCAGCATCTTGGCAGGGGCGCTTGGGGCCAACGTCCTGACTTTC	CASILAGALGANVLTF
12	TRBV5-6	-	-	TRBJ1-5	TGTGCCAGCAGCTTATCGGGTCAGCCCCAGCATTTT	CASSLSGQPQHF
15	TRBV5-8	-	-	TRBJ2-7	TGTGCCAGCAGCTTCGGACAGGTTCGGGGGAACGAGCAGTACTTC	CASSFGQVRGNEQYF
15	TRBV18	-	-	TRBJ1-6	TGTGCCAGCTCACTTAGGACAGCAGATAATTCACCCCTCCACTTT	CASSLRTADNSPLHF
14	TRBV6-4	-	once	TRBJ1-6	TGTGCCAGCAGTGATTCCGACAGTAATTCACCCCTCCACTTT	CASSDSDSNSPLHF
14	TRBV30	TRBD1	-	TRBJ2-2	TGTGCCTGGAGTGGACAGGGGGCGAACGGGGAGCTGTTTTTT	CAWSGQGANGELFF
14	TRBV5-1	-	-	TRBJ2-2	TGCGCCAGCAAAACTCAGGCGTTTGCTGGGGAGCTGTTTTTT	CASKTQAFAGELFF
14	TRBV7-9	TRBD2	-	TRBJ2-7	TGTGCCAGCAGCCCGGGACTAGCGGGAGACGAGCAGTACTTC	CASSPGLAGDEQYF